This record covers a single T cell receptor (beta chain). The antigen is not known. Patients were ineligible given autoimmune disease history or systemic immunosuppression. The entry originates in a study of OX40 agonist ivuxolimab in advanced cancers. About the study: Those enrolled were 80% to 85% male, with a mean age of about 66 years and ages from about 20 to 79.

After removal of 4 bases from V and 5 bases from J, the junction contained 5 bases not matched to a gene. The CDR3 has 14 amino acids. Germline V CDR1 and CDR2: SGHAT, FQNNGV. The assay was immunoSEQ multiplex PCR, and TCRdb's table has in-frame clones only and misses some. Found here are tens of thousands of clones, approximately 90% of them singletons; the top ten hold under 15%. Findings of the study overall: Within 6 weeks, CD4+ and CD8+ blood T cells expanded clonally at 0.1 to 3.0 mg/kg. Compared with others, partial responders at 0.1-3.0 mg/kg displayed clonal expansion among the lowest.

This sequence was found in an adult with an advanced solid tumor such as melanoma, head and neck, liver or kidney cancer. The V call is TRBV11-2, the J call TRBJ2-7; the match to TRBD1 covers 10 bases. Sequenced here: CD4+ or CD8+ T cells sorted from blood, sampled in a trial of the OX40 agonist ivuxolimab. CDR3 in amino acids: CASSSWDRGHEQYF. The CDR3 bases are TGTGCCAGCAGCTCGTGGGACAGGGGCCACGAGCAGTACTTC.